These 12 T cell receptor beta chains came from one sample sequenced in a study of cytomegalovirus exposure and HLA in healthy donors. Amplification used 60 Vbeta primers and 13 Jbeta primers. Method: immunoSEQ multiplex PCR; TCRdb's copy keeps in-frame clones and lacks some. Altogether about 260,000 clones are present, about 75% being singletons, with the ten largest covering 2% to 2.5%. Sequences were obtained from PBMCs. The receptors shown here come from a female donor in good health and CMV-seronegative.

This chain links TRBV7-9 with TRBJ2-7, with TRBD1 as a possible D gene (6 bases). Germline CDR1 and CDR2: SEHNR and FQNEAQ (reference sequence). The CDR3 has 15 amino acids. Trimming took 6 bases from V and 7 from J, leaving 22 bases between them. Written as DNA, the CDR3 is TGTGCCAGCAGTTCCTCGGGGCAGGGGCTTGGAGAGCAGTACTTC. The encoded protein is CASSSSGQGLGEQYF.

This chain connects TRBV30 to TRBJ1-2; 8 bases line up with TRBD1. Germline CDR1 reads GTSNPN; CDR2 reads SVGIG (reference sequence). V lost 5 bases and J lost 3; bases outside the gene matches: 2. The CDR3 covers 12 residues. The CDR3: CAWGQGDYGYTF. In DNA form, the CDR3 reads TGTGCCTGGGGACAGGGCGACTATGGCTACACCTTC.

This clone came up once. V usage is TRBV7-9 and J usage is TRBJ1-2, with TRBD1 as a possible D gene (6 bases). Trimming removed 1 base at V and 3 bases at J, with 9 bases between. Germline-derived CDR1 and CDR2 are SEHNR and FQNEAQ (reference sequence). This CDR3 comprises 14 residues. Here the CDR3 reads CASSLGTVYYGYTF. The CDR3 DNA reads TGTGCCAGCAGCTTAGGGACAGTCTACTATGGCTACACCTTC.

Turning to this clone: Distinct nucleotide sequences in the sample also encode this CDR3. As DNA, the CDR3 is TGTGCCAGCAGCTCTCGGGCAGATACGCAGTATTTT. Encoded protein: CASSSRADTQYF. V gene TRBV11-3 combines with J gene TRBJ2-3, with D hard to call. The CDR3 is 12 amino acids. V shed 4 bases and J shed 4 bases, with 6 bases lying between them. In germline, CDR1 is SGHNT, CDR2 YENEEA.

V is TRBV5-1 and J is TRBJ1-4; 9 bases line up with TRBD1. The length of the CDR3 is 19 residues. The V gene's germline CDR1 is SGHRS and CDR2 YFSETQ. J gave up 0 bases and V 4 bases, and 13 bases lay outside the gene matches. This CDR3 is CASSRVPGQGGATNEKLFF. The CDR3 DNA is TGCGCCAGCAGCAGAGTCCCGGGACAGGGAGGGGCAACTAATGAAAAACTGTTTTTT.

The chain joins TRBV11-3 to TRBJ2-7, with unresolved D. V was shortened by 10 bases and J by 3 bases, with 13 bases between the two germline ends. CDR3 length equals 12 residues. Germline lookup yields CDR1 SGHNT and CDR2 YENEEA. The CDR3 loop is CATTARNYEQYF. The CDR3 region has the DNA TGTGCCACCACGGCGAGGAACTACGAGCAGTACTTC.

This clone was counted once. CDR3 sequence reads: CASSLVGGGYIQYF. The CDR3 coding sequence is TGTGCCAGCAGTTTAGTTGGTGGCGGGTACATTCAGTACTTC. This chain connects TRBV28 to TRBJ2-4; D possibly corresponds to TRBD2 (5 bases). This CDR3 spans 14 amino acids. V lost 2 bases and J 8 bases, leaving 13 bases between the germline ends. The V gene's germline CDR1 is MDHEN and CDR2 SYDVKM.

The chain recombines TRBV10-2 with TRBJ2-7, with 8 bases lining up with TRBD2. V dropped 3 bases and J dropped 3; count of bases not matched to a gene: 4. The CDR3 loop spans 14 amino acids. Germline CDR1 is WSHSY and CDR2 is SAAADI. The CDR3 reads CASSDSGTSYEQYF. The CDR3 bases are TGCGCCAGCAGTGATAGCGGGACGAGCTACGAGCAGTACTTC.

The chain joins TRBV7-2 to TRBJ1-2; D is unresolved. The germline V and J ends were trimmed by 2 bases and 2 bases, with 15 bases remaining between them. This CDR3 is built from 16 residues. CDR1 SGHTA and CDR2 FQGNSA come from the germline V gene. The CDR3 is CASSLWASTANYGYTF. CDR3 sequence (DNA): TGTGCCAGCAGCTTATGGGCCAGCACCGCGAACTATGGCTACACCTTC.

The CDR3 region is CASSPGLAAGELFF. The CDR3 bases are TGCGCCAGCAGCCCGGGACTAGCGGCCGGGGAGCTGTTTTTT. The rearrangement links TRBV4-1 to TRBJ2-2, with 11 bases fitting TRBD2. V gave up 4 bases and J gave up 6 bases; unmatched junction bases: 1. Germline assignment: CDR1 MGHRA and CDR2 YSYEKL. The CDR3 totals 14 residues.

The rearrangement uses TRBV7-9 and TRBJ1-1; TRBD1 might be the D (5 bases). The V end lost 2 bases, the J end lost 2 bases, and 12 bases lay between the germline ends. Germline CDR1 and CDR2: SEHNR and FQNEAQ (reference sequence). The CDR3 is 15 amino acids. The CDR3 DNA sequence: TGTGCCAGCAGCTTACTGGGGCCCCCCAACACTGAAGCTTTCTTT. This sequence encodes CASSLLGPPNTEAFF.

This clone has just a few counts. This chain uses TRBV25-1 with TRBJ2-3, with unresolved D. Deletions cut 5 bases from V and 0 bases from J, with 3 bases between. This CDR3 has 12 residues. Germline CDR1 reads MGHDK; CDR2 reads SYGVNS. In DNA form, the CDR3 reads TGTGCCAGCAGTACAAGCACAGATACGCAGTATTTT. Translated: CASSTSTDTQYF.